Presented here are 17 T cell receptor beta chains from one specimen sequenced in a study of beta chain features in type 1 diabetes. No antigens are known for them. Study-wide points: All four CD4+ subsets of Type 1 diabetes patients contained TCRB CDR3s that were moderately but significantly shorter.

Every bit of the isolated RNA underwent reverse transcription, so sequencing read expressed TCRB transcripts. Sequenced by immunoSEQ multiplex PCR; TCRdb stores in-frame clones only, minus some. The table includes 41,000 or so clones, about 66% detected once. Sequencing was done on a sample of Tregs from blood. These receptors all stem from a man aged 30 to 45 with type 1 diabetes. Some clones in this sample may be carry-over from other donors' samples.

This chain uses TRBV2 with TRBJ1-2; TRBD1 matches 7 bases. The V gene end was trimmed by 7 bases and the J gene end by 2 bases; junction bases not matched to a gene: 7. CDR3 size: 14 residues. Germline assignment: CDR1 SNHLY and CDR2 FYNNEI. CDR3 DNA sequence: TGTGCCAGCACCCTGGACAGGCGAAACTATGGCTACACCTTC. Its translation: CASTLDRRNYGYTF.

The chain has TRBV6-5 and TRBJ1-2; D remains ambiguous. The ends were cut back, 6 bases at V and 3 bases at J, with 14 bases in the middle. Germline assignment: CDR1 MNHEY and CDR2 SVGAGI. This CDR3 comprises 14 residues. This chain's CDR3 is CASSPWQNDYGYTF. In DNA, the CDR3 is TGTGCCAGCAGCCCGTGGCAGAATGACTATGGCTACACCTTC.

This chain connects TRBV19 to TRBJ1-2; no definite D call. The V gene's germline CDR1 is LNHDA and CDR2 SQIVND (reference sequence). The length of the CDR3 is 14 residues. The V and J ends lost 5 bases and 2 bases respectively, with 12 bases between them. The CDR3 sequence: CASSPFQQNYGYTF. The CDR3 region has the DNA TGTGCCAGTAGTCCTTTCCAACAGAACTATGGCTACACCTTC.

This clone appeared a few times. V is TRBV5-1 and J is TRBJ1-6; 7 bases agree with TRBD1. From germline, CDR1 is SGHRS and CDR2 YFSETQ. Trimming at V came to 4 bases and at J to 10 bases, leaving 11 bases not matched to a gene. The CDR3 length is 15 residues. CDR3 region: CASSQNRDSYSPLHF. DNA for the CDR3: TGCGCCAGCAGCCAAAACCGGGACAGCTACTCACCCCTCCACTTT.

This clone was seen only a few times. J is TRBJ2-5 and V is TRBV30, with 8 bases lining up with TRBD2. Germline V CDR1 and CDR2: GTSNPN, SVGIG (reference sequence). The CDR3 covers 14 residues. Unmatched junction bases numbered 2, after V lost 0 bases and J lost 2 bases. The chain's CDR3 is CAWSVRGGQETQYF. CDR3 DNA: TGTGCCTGGAGTGTACGCGGGGGGCAAGAGACCCAGTACTTC.

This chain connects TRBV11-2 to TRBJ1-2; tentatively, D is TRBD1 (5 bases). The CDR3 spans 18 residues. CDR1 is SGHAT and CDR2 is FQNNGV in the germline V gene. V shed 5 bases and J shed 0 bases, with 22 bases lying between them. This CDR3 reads CASSPIRQGPRSNYGYTF. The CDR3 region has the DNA TGTGCCAGCAGCCCCATCAGGCAGGGTCCCCGTTCTAACTATGGCTACACCTTC.

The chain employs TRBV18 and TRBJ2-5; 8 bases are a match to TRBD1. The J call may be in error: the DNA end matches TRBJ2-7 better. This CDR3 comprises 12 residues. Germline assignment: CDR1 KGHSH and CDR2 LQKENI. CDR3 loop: CASSLGTGEQYF. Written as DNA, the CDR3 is TGTGCCAGCTCACTCGGGACAGGCGAGCAGTACTTC.

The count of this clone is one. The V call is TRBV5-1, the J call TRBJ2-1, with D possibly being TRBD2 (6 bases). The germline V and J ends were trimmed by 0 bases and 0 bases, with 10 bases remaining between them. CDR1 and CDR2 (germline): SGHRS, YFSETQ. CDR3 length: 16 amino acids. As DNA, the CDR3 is TGCGCCAGCAGCTTGGACGCCGGGAGCTCCTACAATGAGCAGTTCTTC. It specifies CASSLDAGSSYNEQFF.

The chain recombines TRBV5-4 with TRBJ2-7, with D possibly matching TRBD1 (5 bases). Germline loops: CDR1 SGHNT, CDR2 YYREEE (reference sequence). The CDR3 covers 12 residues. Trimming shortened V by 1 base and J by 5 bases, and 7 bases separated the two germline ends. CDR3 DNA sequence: TGTGCCAGCAGCTTGAAGACAGACGAGCAGTACTTC. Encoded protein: CASSLKTDEQYF.

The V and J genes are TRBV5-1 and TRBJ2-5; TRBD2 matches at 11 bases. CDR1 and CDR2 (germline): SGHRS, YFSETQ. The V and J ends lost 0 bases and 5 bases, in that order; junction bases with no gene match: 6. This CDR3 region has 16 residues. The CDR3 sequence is CASSLVLAGAGETQYF. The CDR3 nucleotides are TGCGCCAGCAGCTTGGTACTAGCGGGGGCCGGGGAGACCCAGTACTTC.

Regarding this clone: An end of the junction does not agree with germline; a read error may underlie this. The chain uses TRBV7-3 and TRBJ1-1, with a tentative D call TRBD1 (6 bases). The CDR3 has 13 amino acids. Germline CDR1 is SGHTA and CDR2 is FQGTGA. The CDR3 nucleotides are TGTGCCAGCAGGTCAGGGGCAAGCACTGAAGCTCTCTTT. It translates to CASRSGASTEALF.

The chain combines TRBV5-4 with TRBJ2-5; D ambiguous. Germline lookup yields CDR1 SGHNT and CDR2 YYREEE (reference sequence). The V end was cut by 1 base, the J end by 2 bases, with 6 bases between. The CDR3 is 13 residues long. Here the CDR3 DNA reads TGTGCCAGCAGCTTGTCTCAGCAAGAGACCCAGTACTTC. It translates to CASSLSQQETQYF.

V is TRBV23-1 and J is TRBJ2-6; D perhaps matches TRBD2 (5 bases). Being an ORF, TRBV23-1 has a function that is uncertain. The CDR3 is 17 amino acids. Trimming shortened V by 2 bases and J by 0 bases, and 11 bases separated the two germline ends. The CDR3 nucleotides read TGCGCCAGCAGTCAAGGTGGAGGTTTCTCTGGGGCCAACGTCCTGACTTTC. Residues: CASSQGGGFSGANVLTF.

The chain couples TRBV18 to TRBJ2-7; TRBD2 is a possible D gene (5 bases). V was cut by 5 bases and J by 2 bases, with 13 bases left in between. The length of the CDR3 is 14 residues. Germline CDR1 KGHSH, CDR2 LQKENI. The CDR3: CASSTGNKPYEQYF. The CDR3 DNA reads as TGTGCCAGCTCAACCGGGAATAAACCCTACGAGCAGTACTTC. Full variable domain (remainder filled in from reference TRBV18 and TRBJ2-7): NAGVMQNPRHLVRRRGQEARLRCSPMKGHSHVYWYRQLPEEGLKFMVYLQKENIIDESGMPKERFSAEFPKEGPSILRIQQVVRGDSAAYFCASSTGNKPYEQYFGPGTRLTVT.

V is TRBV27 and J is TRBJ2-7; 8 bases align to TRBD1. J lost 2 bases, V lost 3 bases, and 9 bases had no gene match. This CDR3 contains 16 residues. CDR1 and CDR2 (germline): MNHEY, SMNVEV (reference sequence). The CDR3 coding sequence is TGTGCCAGCAGTTTGACCTTGGGGACAGGTACCTACGAGCAGTACTTC. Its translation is CASSLTLGTGTYEQYF.

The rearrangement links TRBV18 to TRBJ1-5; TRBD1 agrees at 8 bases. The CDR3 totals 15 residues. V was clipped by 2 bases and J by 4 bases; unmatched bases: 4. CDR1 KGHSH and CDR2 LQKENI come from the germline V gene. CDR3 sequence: CASSPGQGFNQPQHF. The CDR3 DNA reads TGTGCCAGCTCACCAGGACAGGGATTTAATCAGCCCCAGCATTTT.

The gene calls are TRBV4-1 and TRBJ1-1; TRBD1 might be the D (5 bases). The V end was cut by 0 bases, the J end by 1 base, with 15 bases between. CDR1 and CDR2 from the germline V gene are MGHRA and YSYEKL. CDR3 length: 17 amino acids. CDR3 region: CASSQDGRGWSNTEAFF. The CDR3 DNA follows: TGCGCCAGCAGCCAAGACGGCCGGGGGTGGTCGAACACTGAAGCTTTCTTT.